What follows is one T cell receptor beta chain and its context. Its antigen remains unknown. Some clones are missing from TCRdb's copy, which holds only in-frame ones; the method was immunoSEQ multiplex PCR. The table records approximately 37,000 clones, around 80% of them present only once. Each patient's relapse followed autologous stem cell transplantation, and brentuximab vedotin exposure varied. V dropped 0 bases and J dropped 0; count of bases not matched to a gene: 5. The CDR3 length is 17 residues. CDR1 and CDR2 (germline): LGHNA, YSLEER. The data are from a study of PD-1 blockade in classical Hodgkin lymphoma. Points from the study as a whole: Only CD4+ TCR diversity, not CD8+, had risen significantly by C4D1. According to reports, newly diagnosed patients had lower baseline TCR diversity than healthy donors, and relapsed/refractory patients had lower baseline TCR diversity still. Exclusion was the outcome for patients who began nivolumab under 1 year after ASCT.

This sequence joins TRBV4-3 and TRBJ2-1, with 7 nucleotides matching TRBD2. The material was peripheral blood mononuclear cells (PBMCs), obtained at baseline. This TCR derives from a human donor with classical Hodgkin lymphoma. CDR3 nucleotides: TGCGCCAGCAGCCAAGATTGGGGGGGAGGCTCCTACAATGAGCAGTTCTTC. Protein: CASSQDWGGGSYNEQFF.